Listed below are T cell receptor beta chains from one sample, sequenced in a study of blood T cells in healthy people across ages. TCRdb reanalysed the 5' RACE reads using MiXCR and keeps one entry per CDR3 protein. The sample lists 550,000 to 750,000 distinct CDR3 sequences, 21% occurring once. The sequenced material came from blood. All receptors come from a man in his sixties or seventies in good health. The CDR3 runs from the conserved cysteine through the conserved F or W. The order of the fields is V gene, D gene, clone size, J gene, CDR3 DNA, CDR3 protein. A D gene is named only where the DNA matches it firmly. Where a row states a size, it is once, few, many or the class of an expanded clone; other rows omit it.

TRBV4-1	NA	many	TRBJ2-7	TGCGCCAGCAGCCAAGTGCCTTACGATTACGAGCAGTACTTC	CASSQVPYDYEQYF
TRBV24-1	TRBD1	NA	TRBJ2-5	TGTGCCACCAGTGATTTGCAGGGGACAGACCAAGAGACCCAGTACTTC	CATSDLQGTDQETQYF
TRBV20-1	TRBD1	NA	TRBJ1-1	TGCAGTGCTAGAGTTAGAGGACAGGGACCCAGTGAAGCTTTCTTT	CSARVRGQGPSEAFF
TRBV7-9	NA	NA	TRBJ2-2	TGTGCCAGCAGCTTAGGAAGTGGGTTGTCCGGGGAGCTGTTTTTT	CASSLGSGLSGELFF
TRBV24-1	TRBD2	NA	TRBJ2-1	TGTGCCACCAGCGAGGGACTAGCCTCCTACAATGAGCAGTTCTTC	CATSEGLASYNEQFF
TRBV6-5	NA	many	TRBJ2-2	TGTGCCAGCAGTTACTCCGGGACTTCGAACACCGGGGAGCTGTTTTTT	CASSYSGTSNTGELFF
TRBV20-1	NA	few	TRBJ1-1	TGCAGTGCTCCAGCCGGGACATCAAACACTGAAGCTTTCTTT	CSAPAGTSNTEAFF
TRBV6-2/TRBV6-3	TRBD1	NA	TRBJ2-1	TGTGCCAGCAGTCCTCCGGGACAGGGGGCAATCAATGAGCAGTTCTTC	CASSPPGQGAINEQFF
TRBV6-1	NA	NA	TRBJ1-4	TGTGCCAGCGCCGGGACGTTCGACGAAAAACTGTTTTTT	CASAGTFDEKLFF
TRBV20-1	NA	NA	TRBJ2-7	TGCAGTGCACGGACGAACTACGAGCAGTACTTC	CSARTNYEQYF
TRBV6-6	TRBD2	few	TRBJ2-1	TGTGCCAGCAGGCAGACTGAGCGGGAGGGCCGCAATGAGCAGTTCTTC	CASRQTEREGRNEQFF
TRBV7-8	NA	NA	TRBJ1-6	TGTGCCAGCAGCCCCGGGACGCACTATAATTCACCCCTCCACTTT	CASSPGTHYNSPLHF
TRBV10-3	NA	many	TRBJ2-5	TGTGCCATCAGTGGAACCGGGACGCAAGAGACCCAGTACTTC	CAISGTGTQETQYF
TRBV2	NA	NA	TRBJ2-1	TGTGCCAGCAGTGTCCAGGGGATCGCCAATGAGCAGTTCTTC	CASSVQGIANEQFF
TRBV6-2/TRBV6-3	NA	many	TRBJ2-4	TGTGCCAGCATATCCGGGACGACCAAAAACATTCAGTACTTC	CASISGTTKNIQYF
TRBV10-3	NA	many	TRBJ1-2	TGTGCCATCAAGACCGGGGGCGGGAACTATGGCTACACCTTC	CAIKTGGGNYGYTF
TRBV7-9	TRBD1	NA	TRBJ2-5	TGTGCCAGCAGCTACCTCCCGGGACAGGGGGCTCAAGAGACCCAGTACTTC	CASSYLPGQGAQETQYF
TRBV11-2	NA	NA	TRBJ2-5	TGTGCCAGCAGCTTATCAGACGGCCCAACAGAGACCCAGTACTTC	CASSLSDGPTETQYF
TRBV2	NA	many	TRBJ2-5	TGTGCCAGCAGTGAAGCAGGGAGTCAGACCCAGTACTTC	CASSEAGSQTQYF
TRBV3-1	NA	many	TRBJ1-5	TGTGCCAGCAGCGAGGGACATGCAGGCAATCAGCCCCAGCATTTT	CASSEGHAGNQPQHF
TRBV3-1	NA	NA	TRBJ1-5	TGTGCCAGCTCAGGCTTCAATCAGCCCCGGCATTTT	CASSGFNQPRHF
TRBV6-2/TRBV6-3	NA	few	TRBJ1-6	TGTGCCAGCAGAGAAGGGAGCACCTATAATTCACCCCTCCACTTT	CASREGSTYNSPLHF
TRBV12-5	NA	NA	TRBJ2-3	TGTGCTAGTGGTCCCCAGCGGGTTACGGTAGATACGCAGTATTTT	CASGPQRVTVDTQYF
TRBV2	TRBD1	NA	TRBJ1-3	TGTGCCAGCAGCAGACAGGGGGCATCTGGAAACACCATATATTTT	CASSRQGASGNTIYF
TRBV7-8	TRBD2	NA	TRBJ2-3	TGTGCCAGCAGCACGCTACTAGCGGGCAGCACAGATACGCAGTATTTT	CASSTLLAGSTDTQYF
TRBV7-2	TRBD1	NA	TRBJ2-4	TGTGCCAGCAGCTCGCCAGGGGGCGGATCCAAAAACATTCAGTACTTC	CASSSPGGGSKNIQYF
TRBV6-5	TRBD2	few	TRBJ2-2	TGTGCCAGTGGGACTAGCGGGGGCACCGGGGAGCTGTTTTTT	CASGTSGGTGELFF
TRBV6-5	TRBD2	NA	TRBJ2-7	TGTGCCAGCAGTTACTTGACTAGCGGGATCCCCTTGCCCTACGAGCAGTACTTC	CASSYLTSGIPLPYEQYF
TRBV29-1	NA	few	TRBJ1-5	TGCAGCGTCGGTGGTGGGCTAAGCAATCAGCCCCAGCATTTT	CSVGGGLSNQPQHF
TRBV6-2/TRBV6-3	NA	NA	TRBJ2-2	TGTGCCAGCAGTTCGACTAGGTTTCACACCGGGGAGCTGTTTTTT	CASSSTRFHTGELFF
TRBV25-1	NA	few	TRBJ1-6	TGTGCCAGCAGTGAATATGTGGGTGAGAGTTCACCCCTCCACTTT	CASSEYVGESSPLHF
TRBV6-5	TRBD1	NA	TRBJ2-5	TGTGCCAGCAGTACCCAGGGGGCCCAAGAGACCCAGTACTTC	CASSTQGAQETQYF
TRBV6-2/TRBV6-3	NA	NA	TRBJ2-1	TGTGCCAGCAGTACCCGCAATGAGCAGTTCTTC	CASSTRNEQFF
TRBV7-2	TRBD1	few	TRBJ2-1	TGTGCCAGCAGCCGAGGACAGGGGGCAATGTATGAGCAGTTCTTC	CASSRGQGAMYEQFF
TRBV5-1	TRBD1	once	TRBJ2-2	TGCGCCAGCAGCATGGGACAGGTGAACACCGGGGAGCTGTTTTTT	CASSMGQVNTGELFF
TRBV7-2	TRBD1	NA	TRBJ1-2	TGTGCCAGCAGCCCCGACAGGGGGAATGGCTACACCTTC	CASSPDRGNGYTF
TRBV6-5	TRBD1	NA	TRBJ2-7	TGTGCCAGCAGTTACTCCCGGGACAGGGGCTACGAGCAGTACTTC	CASSYSRDRGYEQYF
TRBV5-1	TRBD1	NA	TRBJ1-4	TGCGCCAGCAGCTGGGGGACAGCTGTTAATGAAAAACTGTTTTTT	CASSWGTAVNEKLFF
TRBV4-3	NA	few	TRBJ2-5	TGCGCCAGCAGCCAAGACCAGGGAGAGACCCAGTACTTC	CASSQDQGETQYF
TRBV9	NA	NA	TRBJ1-5	TGTGCCAGCAGCCCCGGGGGTAGGGGCCATCCCCAGCATTTT	CASSPGGRGHPQHF
TRBV6-5	TRBD2	NA	TRBJ2-5	TGTGCCAGCAGTTCTTTAGCGGGAGGTTATGAGACCCAGTACTTC	CASSSLAGGYETQYF
TRBV7-9	NA	few	TRBJ2-3	TGTGCCAGCAGCTTAGCGGCGGTCCGCACAGATACGCAGTATTTT	CASSLAAVRTDTQYF
TRBV20-1	NA	NA	TRBJ2-5	TGCAGTGCTAATTTGAGCAGGACCCAAGAGACCCAGTACTTC	CSANLSRTQETQYF
TRBV4-3	TRBD1	NA	TRBJ2-5	TGCGCCAGCAGCCAAGAAGAAGGGACAGGGGAGACCCAGTACTTC	CASSQEEGTGETQYF
TRBV12-3/TRBV12-4	TRBD2	few	TRBJ2-4	TGTGCCAGCAGTCCCCATTCCCAACTAGCGGGAAGAGCCAAAAACATTCAGTACTTC	CASSPHSQLAGRAKNIQYF
TRBV29-1	NA	NA	TRBJ2-3	TGCAGCGTTGATACAAGCACAGATACGCAGTATTTT	CSVDTSTDTQYF
TRBV3-1	NA	many	TRBJ2-5	TGTGCCAGCAGCCAAGATACAGAGACCCAGTACTTC	CASSQDTETQYF
TRBV10-3	TRBD1	few	TRBJ2-7	TGTGCCATCAGCCCCCGGGACAGAAGGTCCGGGGACGAGCAGTACTTC	CAISPRDRRSGDEQYF
TRBV15	NA	NA	TRBJ1-5	TGTGCCACCAGCAGAGCGGGGGGTAATCAGCCCCAGCATTTT	CATSRAGGNQPQHF
TRBV20-1	TRBD2	few	TRBJ2-1	TGCAGTGCTAGTGCCCCTCCTAGCGGGAGGGCCCTCTACAATGAGCAGTTCTTC	CSASAPPSGRALYNEQFF
TRBV12-3/TRBV12-4	NA	few	TRBJ2-7	TGTGCCAGCAGTTTTCAAGGGTTTGGCGAGCAGTACTTC	CASSFQGFGEQYF
TRBV7-9	TRBD1	NA	TRBJ2-1	TGTGCCAGCAGCGATCATACCCCGGGACAGGGCTCATCAGACGAGCAGTTCTTC	CASSDHTPGQGSSDEQFF
TRBV20-1	TRBD1	NA	TRBJ1-5	TGCAGTGCTACTGCAGGGGGTAGTCATCAGCCCCAGCATTTT	CSATAGGSHQPQHF
TRBV20-1	TRBD2	NA	TRBJ2-1	TGCAGTGCTAGGATCACTAGCGGGAGCCACAATGAGCAGTTCTTC	CSARITSGSHNEQFF